This TCR beta chain appears in the sequencing data of a study of shared clonotypes between healthy human individuals. Study-level results: Exclusively blood specimens were collected; tissue repertoires likely differ.

V dropped 3 bases and J dropped 7 bases, with 15 bases sitting between them. There are 14 residues in the CDR3. Germline lookup yields CDR1 MGHRA and CDR2 YSYEKL. In its sample, this clone was seen once. The antigen is unknown. About 280 ng DNA, roughly 30,000 T cell genomes, went into unsorted PBMC replicate PCRs. Profiling relied on immunoSEQ multiplex PCR, and the TCRdb table lists in-frame clones only, not all of them. The sample lists 470,000 or so clones; over 75% were seen once. The sequencing sample was made of PBMCs. This chain uses TRBV4-1 with TRBJ1-2; possibly TRBD1 for D (5 bases). This receptor was obtained from a woman in her forties in good health. Some clones in this sample may be carry-over from other donors' samples. The CDR3 nucleotides are TGCGCCAGCAGCCACCCCGACAGTTCAGGTGGCTACACCTTC. This codes for CASSHPDSSGGYTF.